A selection of T cell receptor beta chains follows, all from one sample in a study of shared clonotypes between healthy human individuals. Profiled with immunoSEQ multiplex PCR; TCRdb holds only in-frame clones, not every one. Of millions of clones listed, more than 85% are singletons. Sequenced input: naive CD4+ T cells from PBMCs. Receptors originate from a man aged 18 to 30 in good health. Some clones in this sample may be carry-over from other donors' samples. The CDR3 runs from the conserved cysteine through the conserved F or W. Fields, in order: D gene, V gene, clone size, J gene, CDR3 DNA, CDR3 protein. The D gene is left open where the match is weak. Clone sizes are given selectively: once, few, many, or a class where the clone is expanded.

D gene: NA
V gene: TRBV9
clone size: NA
J gene: TRBJ2-7
CDR3 DNA: TGTGCCAGCAGCGCGTCCTACAGGGGAGGAATCTCCTACGAGCAGTACTTC
CDR3 protein: CASSASYRGGISYEQYF

D gene: TRBD1
V gene: TRBV11-2
clone size: NA
J gene: TRBJ1-5
CDR3 DNA: TGTGCCAGCAGCCAAGGACAGGGTATGAATCAGCCCCAGCATTTT
CDR3 protein: CASSQGQGMNQPQHF

D gene: NA
V gene: TRBV6-6
clone size: NA
J gene: TRBJ1-1
CDR3 DNA: TGTGCCAGTTCTGTGGGGGACACTGAAGCTTTCTTT
CDR3 protein: CASSVGDTEAFF

D gene: NA
V gene: TRBV6-6
clone size: NA
J gene: TRBJ2-2
CDR3 DNA: TGTGCCAGCAGTTATAGGACTGACACCGGGGAGCTGTTTTTT
CDR3 protein: CASSYRTDTGELFF

D gene: NA
V gene: TRBV4-3
clone size: NA
J gene: TRBJ1-1
CDR3 DNA: TGCGCCAGCAGCCAAGAAGGCCCGGGGGCTGAAGCTTTCTTT
CDR3 protein: CASSQEGPGAEAFF

D gene: NA
V gene: TRBV6-6
clone size: NA
J gene: TRBJ2-3
CDR3 DNA: TGTGCCAGCAGTCAGAGTACAGATACGCAGTATTTT
CDR3 protein: CASSQSTDTQYF

D gene: NA
V gene: TRBV28
clone size: NA
J gene: TRBJ1-5
CDR3 DNA: TGTGCCAGCAGTCTCCCCCGAGATCAGCCCCAGCATTTT
CDR3 protein: CASSLPRDQPQHF

D gene: TRBD2
V gene: TRBV6-5
clone size: NA
J gene: TRBJ2-2
CDR3 DNA: TGTGCCAGTCAATCGGGAGGGGCGAACACCGGGGAGCTGTTTTTT
CDR3 protein: CASQSGGANTGELFF

D gene: NA
V gene: TRBV29-1
clone size: NA
J gene: TRBJ2-3
CDR3 DNA: TGCAGCGTTGGCAGGGGTCCTGATACGCAGTATTTT
CDR3 protein: CSVGRGPDTQYF

D gene: TRBD2
V gene: TRBV15
clone size: NA
J gene: TRBJ2-1
CDR3 DNA: TGTGCCACCAGCAGTGAGCCCGGGGGGGCATACAATGAGCAGTTCTTC
CDR3 protein: CATSSEPGGAYNEQFF

D gene: NA
V gene: TRBV7-3
clone size: NA
J gene: TRBJ1-1
CDR3 DNA: TGTGCCAGCAGCTTAAATCCAGGGAATAGGGGCACTGAAGCTTTCTTT
CDR3 protein: CASSLNPGNRGTEAFF

D gene: TRBD2
V gene: TRBV18
clone size: NA
J gene: TRBJ2-5
CDR3 DNA: TGTGCCAGCTCACCGACTAGCGGGAGCAGAGAGACCCAGTACTTC
CDR3 protein: CASSPTSGSRETQYF

D gene: NA
V gene: TRBV18
clone size: once
J gene: TRBJ2-5
CDR3 DNA: TGTGCCAGCTCACGCCCGGGACACTCACAAGAGACCCAGTACTTC
CDR3 protein: CASSRPGHSQETQYF

D gene: TRBD2
V gene: TRBV7-2
clone size: NA
J gene: TRBJ2-1
CDR3 DNA: TGTGCCAGCAGCCCAGAACTAGCGGCTTACAATGAGCAGTTCTTC
CDR3 protein: CASSPELAAYNEQFF

D gene: NA
V gene: TRBV28
clone size: once
J gene: TRBJ1-2
CDR3 DNA: TGTGCCAGCAGTTTGAGACAGACTTATGGCTACACCTTC
CDR3 protein: CASSLRQTYGYTF

D gene: TRBD2
V gene: TRBV7-2
clone size: NA
J gene: TRBJ2-5
CDR3 DNA: TGTGCCAGCAGCTTAGCAGGGGCCGGGGGGGCAAGGGAGACCCAGTACTTC
CDR3 protein: CASSLAGAGGARETQYF

D gene: NA
V gene: TRBV5-8
clone size: NA
J gene: TRBJ2-5
CDR3 DNA: TGTGCCAGCAGCTTCTCGGGCAGGCGCCCACCAGAGACCCAGTACTTC
CDR3 protein: CASSFSGRRPPETQYF

D gene: NA
V gene: TRBV27
clone size: NA
J gene: TRBJ2-2
CDR3 DNA: TGTGCCAGCAGTTTATTGGGTGCCGGGGCCGGGGAGCTGTTTTTT
CDR3 protein: CASSLLGAGAGELFF

D gene: NA
V gene: TRBV7-9
clone size: NA
J gene: TRBJ1-2
CDR3 DNA: TGTGCCAGCAGCTTAGTCGGGATGAACTATGGCTACACCTTC
CDR3 protein: CASSLVGMNYGYTF

D gene: TRBD2
V gene: TRBV11-3
clone size: NA
J gene: TRBJ2-2
CDR3 DNA: TGTGCCAGCAGCACTCGGGGACTAGCGGGCGGGGAGCTGTTTTTT
CDR3 protein: CASSTRGLAGGELFF

D gene: NA
V gene: TRBV7-3
clone size: NA
J gene: TRBJ1-1
CDR3 DNA: TGTGCCAGCAGCTTAAATACGGGTGTAGGTGAGGCTTTCTTT
CDR3 protein: CASSLNTGVGEAFF

D gene: TRBD1
V gene: TRBV7-8
clone size: NA
J gene: TRBJ1-2
CDR3 DNA: TGTGCCAGCAGCTTTACATACGACAGGGACTTCTATGGCTACACCTTC
CDR3 protein: CASSFTYDRDFYGYTF

D gene: NA
V gene: TRBV30
clone size: NA
J gene: TRBJ1-2
CDR3 DNA: TGTGCCTGGAGTGCGTCTCCGGGGGTGTATGGCTACACCTTC
CDR3 protein: CAWSASPGVYGYTF

D gene: TRBD2
V gene: TRBV7-8
clone size: NA
J gene: TRBJ2-2
CDR3 DNA: TGTGCCAGCAGCGCGATTCCGGGACTAGCGGGCTTGGGGGAGCTGTTTTTT
CDR3 protein: CASSAIPGLAGLGELFF

D gene: NA
V gene: TRBV19
clone size: NA
J gene: TRBJ1-2
CDR3 DNA: TGTGCCAGTAGTACCCAGGCCTACTATGGCTACACCTTC
CDR3 protein: CASSTQAYYGYTF

D gene: NA
V gene: TRBV27
clone size: NA
J gene: TRBJ1-2
CDR3 DNA: TGTGCCAGCAGTTTAAGGCTGGGGGCGATTGGCTACACCTTC
CDR3 protein: CASSLRLGAIGYTF

D gene: NA
V gene: TRBV6-1
clone size: NA
J gene: TRBJ1-4
CDR3 DNA: TGTGCCGCCCGAGTGACGGGGACAACTAATGAAAAACTGTTTTTT
CDR3 protein: CAARVTGTTNEKLFF

D gene: NA
V gene: TRBV6-1
clone size: NA
J gene: TRBJ1-5
CDR3 DNA: TGTGCCAGCAGTCTCACAGGGATCAATCAGCCCCAGCATTTT
CDR3 protein: CASSLTGINQPQHF

D gene: NA
V gene: TRBV6-5
clone size: NA
J gene: TRBJ2-3
CDR3 DNA: TGTGCCATCGGGGAAATCGGCACAGATACGCAGTATTTT
CDR3 protein: CAIGEIGTDTQYF

D gene: NA
V gene: TRBV4-3
clone size: NA
J gene: TRBJ2-2
CDR3 DNA: TGCGCCAGCAGCCTCCGGACAGGGAGGGCCGGGGAGCTGTTTTTT
CDR3 protein: CASSLRTGRAGELFF

D gene: TRBD2
V gene: TRBV7-3
clone size: NA
J gene: TRBJ2-1
CDR3 DNA: TGTGCCAGCAGCTTAACGGGCGGGAGTAACAATGAGCAGTTCTTC
CDR3 protein: CASSLTGGSNNEQFF

D gene: TRBD1
V gene: TRBV28
clone size: NA
J gene: TRBJ1-2
CDR3 DNA: TGTGCCAGCAGTTCCACAGGGGGCAGCTATGGCTACACCTTC
CDR3 protein: CASSSTGGSYGYTF

D gene: NA
V gene: TRBV27
clone size: NA
J gene: TRBJ1-1
CDR3 DNA: TGTGCCAGCAGTTTAAGGGGCCCGAACACTGAAGCTTTCTTT
CDR3 protein: CASSLRGPNTEAFF

D gene: NA
V gene: TRBV7-2
clone size: NA
J gene: TRBJ1-5
CDR3 DNA: TGTGCCAGCAGCCCCCGTCGAATTCCCGGCCAGCCCCAGCATTTT
CDR3 protein: CASSPRRIPGQPQHF

D gene: NA
V gene: TRBV27
clone size: NA
J gene: TRBJ1-2
CDR3 DNA: TGTGCCAGCAGTTCCCCTTACAGGAGCGATGGCTACACCTTC
CDR3 protein: CASSSPYRSDGYTF

D gene: TRBD1
V gene: TRBV2
clone size: NA
J gene: TRBJ2-6
CDR3 DNA: TGTGCCAGCACTCGTGGGGACAGGGGGTATGGGGCCAACGTCCTGACTTTC
CDR3 protein: CASTRGDRGYGANVLTF

D gene: NA
V gene: TRBV7-9
clone size: NA
J gene: TRBJ2-6
CDR3 DNA: TGTGCCAGCAGCTTAGAGGGGGCTGGGGCCAACGTCCTGACTTTC
CDR3 protein: CASSLEGAGANVLTF

D gene: TRBD2
V gene: TRBV6-6
clone size: NA
J gene: TRBJ2-1
CDR3 DNA: TGTGCCAGCAGACCCTCGTCCCTAGCGGGAGAGGAGCAGTTCTTC
CDR3 protein: CASRPSSLAGEEQFF

D gene: NA
V gene: TRBV7-9
clone size: NA
J gene: TRBJ2-7
CDR3 DNA: TGTGCCAGCAGCTCGACCTCCGGGCCCAACCACGTTTACGAGCAGTACTTC
CDR3 protein: CASSSTSGPNHVYEQYF

D gene: TRBD1
V gene: TRBV7-3
clone size: NA
J gene: TRBJ2-7
CDR3 DNA: TGTGCCAGCAGCTCCGTCGGTGGACAGGGATCCTACGAGCAGTACTTC
CDR3 protein: CASSSVGGQGSYEQYF

D gene: NA
V gene: TRBV5-6
clone size: NA
J gene: TRBJ2-1
CDR3 DNA: TGTGCCAGCAGCCTGATACCATCTCAGGGTGTCAATGAGCAGTTCTTC
CDR3 protein: CASSLIPSQGVNEQFF

D gene: NA
V gene: TRBV29-1
clone size: NA
J gene: TRBJ1-4
CDR3 DNA: TGCAGCGTTGCGGGCAGGTTTAATGAAAAACTGTTTTTT
CDR3 protein: CSVAGRFNEKLFF

D gene: TRBD2
V gene: TRBV7-2
clone size: NA
J gene: TRBJ2-3
CDR3 DNA: TGTGCCAGCAGCTTAAGGACTAGCGGCACAGATACGCAGTATTTT
CDR3 protein: CASSLRTSGTDTQYF

D gene: NA
V gene: TRBV18
clone size: NA
J gene: TRBJ1-5
CDR3 DNA: TGTGCCAGCTCAGCAGGACGGCTTAATCAGCCCCAGCATTTT
CDR3 protein: CASSAGRLNQPQHF